The T cell receptor (beta chain) under discussion was sequenced for a study of T cells in Graves' hyperthyroidism and ophthalmopathy. Regarding the study as a whole: The model made its ophthalmopathy prediction, and onset followed a median around 6.9 months later.

CDR1 and CDR2 from the germline V gene are MNHEY and SMNVEV (reference sequence). Unmatched junction bases numbered 2, after V lost 4 bases and J lost 6 bases. The CDR3 contains 13 residues. This clonotype was seen at least ten times. The antigen remains unidentified. TCR beta CDR3 region amplification was performed from RNA transcripts. TCR CDR3 regions were first amplified by RT-PCR with HTBI primers. One entry per CDR3 protein results from TCRdb running MiXCR on the multiplex PCR reads. Of some 690,000 distinct CDR3 sequences in the sample, roughly 17% are singletons; the top ten hold roughly 15%. The rearrangement joins TRBV27 to TRBJ2-7; 11 nucleotides align to TRBD2. Sequencing was done on a sample of blood. The origin of this receptor is a man aged 50-60 years with Graves' hyperthyroidism. CDR3: CASSSTSGIEQYF. CDR3 nucleotide sequence: TGTGCCAGCAGTTCGACTAGCGGGATCGAGCAGTACTTC.